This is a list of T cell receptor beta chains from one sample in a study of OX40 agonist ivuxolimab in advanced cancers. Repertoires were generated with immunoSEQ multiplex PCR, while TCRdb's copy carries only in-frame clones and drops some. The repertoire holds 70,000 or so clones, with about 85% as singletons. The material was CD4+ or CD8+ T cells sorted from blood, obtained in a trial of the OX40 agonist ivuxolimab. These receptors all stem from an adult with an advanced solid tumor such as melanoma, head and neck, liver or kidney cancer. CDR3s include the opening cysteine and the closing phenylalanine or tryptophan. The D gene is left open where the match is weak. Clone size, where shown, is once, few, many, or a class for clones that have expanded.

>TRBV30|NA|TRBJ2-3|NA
CAWSGEGSDTQYF
TGTGCCTGGAGTGGCGAGGGTTCAGATACGCAGTATTTT
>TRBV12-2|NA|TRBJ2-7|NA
CASRSEWDRGNEQYF
TGTGCAAGTCGCTCGGAGTGGGACAGGGGGAACGAGCAGTACTTC
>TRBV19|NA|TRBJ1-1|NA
CASSIGGGNTEAFF
TGTGCCAGTAGTATAGGGGGGGGGAACACTGAAGCTTTCTTT
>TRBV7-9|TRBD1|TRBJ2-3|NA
CASSPRTGKVDTQYF
TGTGCCAGCAGCCCCCGGACAGGGAAGGTGGATACGCAGTATTTT
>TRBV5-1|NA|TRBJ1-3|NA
CASSLSGQNSGNTIYF
TGCGCCAGCAGCTTGTCGGGACAAAACTCTGGAAACACCATATATTTT
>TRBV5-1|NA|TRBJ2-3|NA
CASSLPASERTDTQYF
TGCGCCAGCAGCTTGCCGGCTAGCGAGCGCACAGATACGCAGTATTTT
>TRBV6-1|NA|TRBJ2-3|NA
CASSEARLGADTQYF
TGTGCCAGCAGTGAAGCTAGGCTAGGTGCAGATACGCAGTATTTT
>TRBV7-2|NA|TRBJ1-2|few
CASSLLPGDYGYTF
TGTGCCAGCAGCTTACTTCCGGGTGACTATGGCTACACCTTC
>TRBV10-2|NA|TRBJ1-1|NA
CASSGIGQNTEAFF
TGCGCCAGCAGTGGGATCGGACAGAACACTGAAGCTTTCTTT
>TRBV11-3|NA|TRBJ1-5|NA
CASSLVSPDSSNQPQHF
TGTGCCAGCAGCTTAGTTTCCCCAGACAGTAGCAATCAGCCCCAGCATTTT
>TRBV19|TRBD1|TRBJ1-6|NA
CASRDRANNSPLHF
TGTGCCAGTAGAGACAGGGCTAATAATTCACCCCTCCACTTT
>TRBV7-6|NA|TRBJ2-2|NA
CASSLDRAGWDTGELFF
TGTGCCAGCAGCTTAGATCGCGCAGGGTGGGACACCGGGGAGCTGTTTTTT
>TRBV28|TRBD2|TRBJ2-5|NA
CASSPPGLAGEAQYF
TGTGCCAGCAGTCCTCCGGGACTAGCGGGGGAAGCCCAGTACTTC
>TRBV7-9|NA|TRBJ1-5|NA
CASSLTGVGNQPQHF
TGTGCCAGCAGCTTAACCGGGGTGGGGAATCAGCCCCAGCATTTT
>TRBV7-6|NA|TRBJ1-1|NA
CASSRGRGTEAFF
TGTGCCAGCAGCAGGGGAAGAGGCACTGAAGCTTTCTTT
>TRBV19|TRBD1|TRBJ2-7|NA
CASSPRDRNYEQYF
TGTGCCAGTAGTCCCCGGGACAGAAACTACGAGCAGTACTTC
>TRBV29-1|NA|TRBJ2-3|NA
CSVGRATTDTQYF
TGCAGCGTTGGGAGGGCCACCACAGATACGCAGTATTTT
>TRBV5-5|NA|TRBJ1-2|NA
CASSSAGPNYGYTF
TGTGCCAGCAGCTCCGCCGGGCCAAACTATGGCTACACCTTC
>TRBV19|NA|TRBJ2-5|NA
CASSTTGDGGTQYF
TGTGCCAGTAGTACTACAGGGGACGGGGGGACCCAGTACTTC
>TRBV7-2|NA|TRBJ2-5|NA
CASSLGGQETQYF
TGTGCCAGCAGCTTAGGGGGGCAAGAGACCCAGTACTTC
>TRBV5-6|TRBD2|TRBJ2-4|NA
CASSNRAGIKNIQYF
TGTGCCAGCAGCAACCGAGCGGGGATCAAAAACATTCAGTACTTC
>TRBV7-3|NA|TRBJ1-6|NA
CAGSRSYNSPLHF
TGTGCCGGGAGTAGGTCCTATAATTCACCCCTCCACTTT
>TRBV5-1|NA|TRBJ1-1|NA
CASTRSGQGNTEAFF
TGCGCCAGCACACGCTCAGGGCAGGGAAACACTGAAGCTTTCTTT
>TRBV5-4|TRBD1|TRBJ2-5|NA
CASSSTGVQETQYF
TGTGCCAGCAGCTCCACAGGGGTCCAAGAGACCCAGTACTTC
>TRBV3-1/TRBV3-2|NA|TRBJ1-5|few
CASSQEHF
TGTGCCAGCAGCCAAGAGCATTTT
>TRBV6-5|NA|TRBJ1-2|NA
CASRTPGTSNYGYTF
TGTGCCAGCAGAACCCCGGGGACTTCTAACTATGGCTACACCTTC
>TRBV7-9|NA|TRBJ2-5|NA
CASSLAGLQETQYF
TGTGCCAGCAGCTTAGCGGGTCTCCAAGAGACCCAGTACTTC
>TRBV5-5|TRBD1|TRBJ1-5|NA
CASSLTGDQPQHF
TGTGCCAGCAGCTTGACAGGGGATCAGCCCCAGCATTTT
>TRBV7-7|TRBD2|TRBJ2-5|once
CASASGDQETQYF
TGTGCCAGCGCTAGCGGAGACCAAGAGACCCAGTACTTC
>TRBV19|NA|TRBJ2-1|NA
CASNSAGHGNEQFF
TGTGCCAGTAACTCGGCAGGGCACGGGAATGAGCAGTTCTTC
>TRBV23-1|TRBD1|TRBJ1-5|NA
CASRIRDRVPISNQPQHF
TGCGCCAGCAGAATCCGGGACAGGGTCCCGATTAGCAATCAGCCCCAGCATTTT
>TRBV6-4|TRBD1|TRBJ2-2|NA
CASSPTGGGPGELFF
TGTGCCAGCTCCCCTACAGGGGGAGGACCCGGGGAGCTGTTTTTT
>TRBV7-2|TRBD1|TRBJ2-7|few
CASSWAQGEQYF
TGTGCCAGCAGCTGGGCACAGGGGGAGCAGTACTTC
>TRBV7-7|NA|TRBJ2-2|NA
CASRLARNTGELFF
TGTGCCAGCAGACTAGCAAGGAACACCGGGGAGCTGTTTTTT
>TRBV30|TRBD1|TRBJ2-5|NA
CAWDPGTGYQETQYF
TGTGCCTGGGACCCCGGGACAGGCTACCAAGAGACCCAGTACTTC
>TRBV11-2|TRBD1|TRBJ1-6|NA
CASSTATGDYSPLHF
TGTGCCAGCAGCACTGCTACAGGGGACTATTCACCCCTCCACTTT
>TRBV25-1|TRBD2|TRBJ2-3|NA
CASSDQIRGAGDTQYF
TGTGCCAGCAGTGACCAGATAAGAGGGGCGGGGGACACGCAGTATTTT
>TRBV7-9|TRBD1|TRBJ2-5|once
CASSLEGGGETQYF
TGTGCCAGCAGCTTAGAAGGGGGCGGGGAGACCCAGTACTTC
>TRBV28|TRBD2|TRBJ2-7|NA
CASSLLAGAHEQYF
TGTGCCAGCAGTTTACTAGCGGGAGCCCACGAGCAGTACTTC
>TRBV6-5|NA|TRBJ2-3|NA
CASSYGGIADTQYF
TGTGCCAGCAGTTATGGAGGGATCGCAGATACGCAGTATTTT
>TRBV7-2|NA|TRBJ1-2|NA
CASSSTGNGYGYTF
TGTGCCAGCAGCTCTACAGGGAATGGCTATGGCTACACCTTC
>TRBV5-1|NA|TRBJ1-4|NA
CASSLGTGEEKLFF
TGCGCCAGCAGCTTAGGTACAGGAGAGGAAAAACTGTTTTTT
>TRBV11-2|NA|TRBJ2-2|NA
CASSLGQWNTGELFF
TGTGCCAGCAGCTTAGGGCAGTGGAACACCGGGGAGCTGTTTTTT
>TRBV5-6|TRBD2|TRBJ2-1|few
CASSLELAGNYNEQFF
TGTGCCAGCAGCTTGGAACTAGCGGGGAATTACAATGAGCAGTTCTTC
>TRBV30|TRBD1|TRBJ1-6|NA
CAWSVKWAGTGSSYNSPLHF
TGTGCCTGGAGTGTAAAGTGGGCCGGGACAGGGAGCTCCTATAATTCACCCCTCCACTTT
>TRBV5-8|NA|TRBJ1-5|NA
CASSSRQSTLSNQPQHF
TGTGCCAGCAGCTCCAGACAGTCTACGCTTTCCAATCAGCCCCAGCATTTT
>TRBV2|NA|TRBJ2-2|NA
CASRLGQWNTGELFF
TGTGCCAGCAGGCTAGGACAGTGGAACACCGGGGAGCTGTTTTTT
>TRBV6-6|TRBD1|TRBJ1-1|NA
CASRRDDRAPEAFF
TGTGCCAGCAGACGAGACGACAGGGCCCCTGAAGCTTTCTTT
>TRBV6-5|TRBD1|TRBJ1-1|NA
CASNRGGVTEAFF
TGTGCCAGCAACAGGGGGGGGGTTACTGAAGCTTTCTTT
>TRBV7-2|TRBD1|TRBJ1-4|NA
CASTTPTGETEKLFF
TGTGCCAGCACCACACCGACAGGGGAGACTGAAAAACTGTTTTTT
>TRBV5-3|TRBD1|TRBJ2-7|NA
CASRGTGLREQYF
TGTGCCAGCAGGGGGACAGGCCTGCGGGAGCAGTACTTC
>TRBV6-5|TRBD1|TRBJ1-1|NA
CASSSYTGGHTEAFF
TGTGCCAGCAGTTCCTATACAGGGGGACACACTGAAGCTTTCTTT
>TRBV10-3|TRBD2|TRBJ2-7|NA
CAIKASGREKHEQYF
TGTGCCATCAAGGCGAGCGGGAGGGAAAAACACGAGCAGTACTTC
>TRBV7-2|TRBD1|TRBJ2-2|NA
CASSLGWGQGAGTGELFF
TGTGCCAGCAGCTTAGGATGGGGACAGGGGGCGGGGACCGGGGAGCTGTTTTTT
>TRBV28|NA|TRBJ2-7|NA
CASSVRLVPGWEQYF
TGTGCCAGCAGTGTGAGACTAGTTCCCGGGTGGGAGCAGTACTTC
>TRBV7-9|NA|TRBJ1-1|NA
CASSFILGYNTEAFF
TGTGCCAGCAGCTTCATATTGGGCTATAACACTGAAGCTTTCTTT
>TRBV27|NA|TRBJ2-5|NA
CASSLSGAAGGTQYF
TGTGCCAGCAGTTTATCGGGAGCGGCTGGTGGGACCCAGTACTTC
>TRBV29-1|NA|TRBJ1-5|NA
CSVRGGTGGSSNQPQHF
TGCAGCGTTAGGGGGGGTACTGGTGGTTCTAGCAATCAGCCCCAGCATTTT
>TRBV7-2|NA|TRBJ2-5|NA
CASSLGRETQYF
TGTGCCAGCAGCTTAGGACGAGAGACCCAGTACTTC
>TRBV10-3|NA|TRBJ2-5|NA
CAIGPPEETQYF
TGTGCCATCGGGCCACCAGAGGAGACCCAGTACTTC